The rows below give T cell receptor beta chains drawn from one sample of a study of cytomegalovirus exposure and HLA in healthy donors. Some clones are missing from TCRdb's copy, which holds only in-frame ones; the method was immunoSEQ multiplex PCR. Among about 140,000 clones listed, 65% to 85% were seen once. The sequenced material came from PBMCs. The receptors derive from a man aged 50 or older in good health and CMV-seronegative. The CDR3 runs from the conserved cysteine through the conserved F or W. Each record gives: CDR3 DNA, CDR3 protein, clone size, J gene, D gene, V gene. The D gene is left open where the match is weak. Size tells how often a clone was seen (once, few, many) or the class of an expanded clone, and some rows leave it out.

CDR3nt: TGTGCCAGCAGTACGACAGGGCTGAATCAGCCCCAGCATTTT
CDR3aa: CASSTTGLNQPQHF
abundance: .
j_gene: TRBJ1-5
d_gene: TRBD1
v_gene: TRBV7-9

CDR3nt: TGCGCCAGCAGCCAAGTTTTAGGGCAGGGGGGCTACGAGCAGTACTTC
CDR3aa: CASSQVLGQGGYEQYF
abundance: .
j_gene: TRBJ2-7
d_gene: .
v_gene: TRBV4-1

CDR3nt: TGTGCCACCAGCAGAGATGGGACAGGGTTGCAGCCCCAGCATTTT
CDR3aa: CATSRDGTGLQPQHF
abundance: .
j_gene: TRBJ1-5
d_gene: TRBD1
v_gene: TRBV15

CDR3nt: TGTGCCAGCAGCTCCTTTCGGGAAAAACTGTTTTTT
CDR3aa: CASSSFREKLFF
abundance: .
j_gene: TRBJ1-4
d_gene: .
v_gene: TRBV7-9

CDR3nt: TGTGCCAGCTCAGCCGGGACAGGGGGCTACGAGCAGTACTTC
CDR3aa: CASSAGTGGYEQYF
abundance: few
j_gene: TRBJ2-7
d_gene: TRBD1
v_gene: TRBV18

CDR3nt: TGTGCCAGCAGTTTTAGTCGGGGGACAGGGGGCAATCAGCCCCAGCATTTT
CDR3aa: CASSFSRGTGGNQPQHF
abundance: .
j_gene: TRBJ1-5
d_gene: TRBD1
v_gene: TRBV27

CDR3nt: TGTGCCAGCAGTGAAGCCATCACTGGTGAAAAACTGTTTTTT
CDR3aa: CASSEAITGEKLFF
abundance: .
j_gene: TRBJ1-4
d_gene: .
v_gene: TRBV2

CDR3nt: TGTGCCAGCAGTTCCTTACAGGGGCACTATGGCTACACCTTC
CDR3aa: CASSSLQGHYGYTF
abundance: .
j_gene: TRBJ1-2
d_gene: TRBD1
v_gene: TRBV27

CDR3nt: TGTGCCAGTAGTATAGGACAGGGGGCGAACACTGAAGCTTTCTTT
CDR3aa: CASSIGQGANTEAFF
abundance: .
j_gene: TRBJ1-1
d_gene: TRBD1
v_gene: TRBV19

CDR3nt: TGTGCCAGCAGCGCTCGACAGGGGACTAATGAAAAACTGTTTTTT
CDR3aa: CASSARQGTNEKLFF
abundance: .
j_gene: TRBJ1-4
d_gene: TRBD1
v_gene: TRBV9

CDR3nt: TGCAGCGTTGAGGGGGGACAGGGGGTTGATGGCTACACCTTC
CDR3aa: CSVEGGQGVDGYTF
abundance: .
j_gene: TRBJ1-2
d_gene: TRBD1
v_gene: TRBV29-1

CDR3nt: TGTGCCAGCGGCCCTCGTCTCTCCTACAATGAGCAGTTCTTC
CDR3aa: CASGPRLSYNEQFF
abundance: few
j_gene: TRBJ2-1
d_gene: .
v_gene: TRBV6-1

CDR3nt: TGTGCCAGCAGATCGACAGGGGGCTACGAGCAGTACTTC
CDR3aa: CASRSTGGYEQYF
abundance: few
j_gene: TRBJ2-7
d_gene: TRBD1
v_gene: TRBV6-1

CDR3nt: TGTGCCAGCAGTTTGACGGGGGACGGGAGCAATCAGCCCCAGCATTTT
CDR3aa: CASSLTGDGSNQPQHF
abundance: .
j_gene: TRBJ1-5
d_gene: .
v_gene: TRBV28

CDR3nt: TGTGCCAGCAGCCTTAGGACAGGGGAGAGTAATTCACCCCTCCACTTT
CDR3aa: CASSLRTGESNSPLHF
abundance: .
j_gene: TRBJ1-6
d_gene: TRBD1
v_gene: TRBV9

CDR3nt: TGTGCCTGGAGTGCAAGGGACAGGAGCTCCTACGAGCAGTACTTC
CDR3aa: CAWSARDRSSYEQYF
abundance: .
j_gene: TRBJ2-7
d_gene: TRBD1
v_gene: TRBV30

CDR3nt: TGTGCCAGCAGAGACTTAGAGGGGGCGTACACCGGGGAGCTGTTTTTT
CDR3aa: CASRDLEGAYTGELFF
abundance: few
j_gene: TRBJ2-2
d_gene: TRBD1
v_gene: TRBV28

CDR3nt: TGTGCCAGCAGGGCCACTAGCGGCACAGATACGCAGTATTTT
CDR3aa: CASRATSGTDTQYF
abundance: .
j_gene: TRBJ2-3
d_gene: TRBD2
v_gene: TRBV5-4